The next 27 T cell receptor beta chains were all read from a single sample in a study of cytomegalovirus exposure and HLA in healthy donors. The PCR ran on 60 Vbeta and 13 Jbeta primers. Only in-frame clones appear in the TCRdb table, and some are missing; sequencing was by immunoSEQ multiplex PCR. The sample holds 150,000 to 200,000 clones; 80% to 85% are singletons and the top ten take nearly 8.5%. Sequencing was performed on PBMCs. The receptors come from a male donor in good health and CMV-seropositive.

The chain links TRBV10-3 to TRBJ2-7, with 9 bases that match TRBD1. Germline trimming cut 4 bases from V and 2 bases from J; bases unmatched to any gene: 0. This CDR3 is built from 13 residues. Germline V CDR1 and CDR2: ENHRY, SYGVKD. Written as DNA, the CDR3 is TGTGCCATCAGTGGGACAGGGGCCTACGAGCAGTACTTC. Translated, it gives CAISGTGAYEQYF.

Only one count was recorded for this clone. J is TRBJ2-2 and V is TRBV6-5; D is uncertain. CDR3 length equals 11 residues. Germline V CDR1 and CDR2: MNHEY, SVGAGI. Trimming took off 7 bases at V and 5 bases at J, with 5 bases between the two ends. CDR3 sequence (DNA): TGTGCCAGCACCCGGACCGGGGAGCTGTTTTTT. Residues: CASTRTGELFF.

The chain combines TRBV6-1 with TRBJ2-7; TRBD1 matches at 9 bases. This CDR3 is built from 15 residues. V lost 2 bases and J lost 4; bases outside the gene matches: 6. Per the germline V gene, CDR1 is MNHNS and CDR2 is SASEGT. CDR3 loop: CASSEFPGQGYEQYF. The CDR3 DNA reads TGTGCCAGCAGTGAATTCCCGGGACAGGGATACGAGCAGTACTTC.

V and J are TRBV27 and TRBJ1-2, with D maybe TRBD1 (5 bases). The CDR3 runs 14 residues. Germline-derived CDR1 and CDR2 are MNHEY and SMNVEV (reference sequence). V shed 1 base and J shed 4 bases, with 10 bases lying between them. The CDR3, as DNA: TGTGCCAGCAGTTTATGGGGGGTAGGCTATGGCTACACCTTC. Its translation is CASSLWGVGYGYTF.

The chain combines TRBV6-5 with TRBJ2-1; weak D call: TRBD2 (5 bases). V was shortened by 0 bases and J by 5 bases, with 5 bases between the two germline ends. The CDR3 extends over 13 amino acids. Germline-derived CDR1 and CDR2 are MNHEY and SVGAGI. This CDR3 is CASSYSRDNEQFF. CDR3 coding DNA: TGTGCCAGCAGTTACTCGAGGGACAATGAGCAGTTCTTC.

The V gene is TRBV19, the J gene TRBJ2-7, with 9 bases matching TRBD1. Germline V gives CDR1 LNHDA, CDR2 SQIVND (reference sequence). This CDR3 region has 13 residues. V gave up 8 bases and J gave up 5 bases; unmatched junction bases: 7. CDR3 sequence: CASRGTGTNEQYF. The CDR3 DNA follows: TGTGCCAGTCGGGGGACAGGGACGAACGAGCAGTACTTC.

The table lists this clone with a few counts. The V and J genes are TRBV27 and TRBJ2-1; 12 positions agree with TRBD2. The V gene's germline CDR1 is MNHEY and CDR2 SMNVEV (reference sequence). J was trimmed by 2 bases and V by 5 bases; bases with no gene match: 7. This CDR3 region has 17 residues. CDR3 amino acids: CASSTRTSGTTYNEQFF. The CDR3 coding sequence is TGTGCCAGCAGTACCCGGACTAGCGGGACAACCTACAATGAGCAGTTCTTC.

Regarding this clone: One end of the junction does not line up with germline, which may come from a read error. V gene TRBV28 combines with J gene TRBJ2-6, with TRBD2 matching 11 bases. Germline lookup yields CDR1 MDHEN and CDR2 SYDVKM. The length of the CDR3 is 17 residues. The CDR3, as DNA: TGTGCCAGCAGGCAGACTAGCGGGATCTCTGGGGCCAACGGCCTGACTTTC. This translates into CASRQTSGISGANGLTF. The full variable domain, completed using reference TRBV28 and TRBJ2-6, is DVKVTQSSRYLVKRTGEKVFLECVQDMDHENMFWYRQDPGLGLRLIYFSYDVKMKEKGDIPEGYSVSREKKERFSLILESASTNQTSMYLCASRQTSGISGANGLTFGAGSRLTVL.

V is TRBV15 and J is TRBJ1-4; D ambiguous. The CDR3 length is 16 residues. Germline V lookup: CDR1 LNHNV, CDR2 YYDKDF (reference sequence). Trimming cost V 0 bases and J 0 bases, with 8 bases left between them. The CDR3, as DNA: TGTGCCACCAGCAGAGATTTCGGGGCAACTAATGAAAAACTGTTTTTT. Translation: CATSRDFGATNEKLFF.

V is TRBV7-9 and J is TRBJ2-7; 8 nucleotides align to TRBD2. Trimming at V came to 6 bases and at J to 3 bases, leaving 19 bases not matched to a gene. Germline values: CDR1 SEHNR, CDR2 FQNEAQ (reference sequence). The CDR3 sequence is 18 residues long. This chain's CDR3 is CASSSLSGRNLWGYEQYF. CDR3 bases: TGTGCCAGCAGTTCCCTAAGCGGGAGAAATTTATGGGGCTACGAGCAGTACTTC.

The V and J genes are TRBV7-2 and TRBJ2-7; D call uncertain. The V gene's germline CDR1 is SGHTA and CDR2 FQGNSA. The CDR3 loop spans 14 amino acids. The V end was cut by 2 bases, the J end by 2 bases, with 10 bases between. The CDR3 nucleotides read TGTGCCAGCAGCTTACCCTATAAAACCTACGAGCAGTACTTC. This translates into CASSLPYKTYEQYF.

V is TRBV6-5 and J is TRBJ1-2; 12 bases line up with TRBD1. J gave up 7 bases and V 2 bases, and 5 bases lay outside the gene matches. Per the germline V gene, CDR1 is MNHEY and CDR2 is SVGAGI. CDR3 length: 15 residues. CDR3 sequence: CASSYTGTGGSGYTF. Written as DNA, the CDR3 is TGTGCCAGCAGTTACACCGGGACAGGGGGCAGTGGCTACACCTTC.

The CDR3 reads CASSQGGVGADTQYF. DNA for the CDR3: TGCGCCAGCAGCCAAGGGGGCGTAGGCGCAGATACGCAGTATTTT. The V gene is TRBV4-3, the J gene TRBJ2-3; possible D gene TRBD1, 5 bases. The CDR3 is 15 residues long. Germline V gene data show CDR1 as LGHNA and CDR2 as YSLEER. Trimming removed 1 base from V and 4 bases from J, with 12 bases in between.

This chain connects TRBV18 to TRBJ2-3; the D is unclear. The CDR3 runs 14 residues. V was pared by 1 base and J by 1 base, with 6 bases between. CDR1 is KGHSH, CDR2 LQKENI, per germline. DNA for the CDR3: TGTGCCAGCTCACCACGGCAGGGCACAGATACGCAGTATTTT. It specifies CASSPRQGTDTQYF.

This clone was seen a few times. Other DNA sequences of this sample code for an identical CDR3. The chain recombines TRBV27 with TRBJ2-7, with D uncertain. In germline, CDR1 is MNHEY, CDR2 SMNVEV (reference sequence). The CDR3 is 13 residues long. The V end lost 2 bases, the J end lost 4 bases, and 9 bases lay between the germline ends. For the CDR3, the DNA is TGTGCCAGCAGTTTAGCGGCCTATTACGAGCAGTACTTC. Protein: CASSLAAYYEQYF.

A note on this clone: An end of the junction differs from the germline gene, which may be a read error. This chain uses TRBV5-1 with TRBJ2-4; possibly TRBD1 for D (5 bases). The CDR3 totals 14 residues. Germline loops: CDR1 SGHRS, CDR2 YFSETQ. Written as DNA, the CDR3 is TGCGCCAGCAGCTTCTCAGGGTCGCAAAACAGTCAGTACTTC. Translation gives CASSFSGSQNSQYF. Full variable domain (outside the CDR3, taken from reference TRBV5-1 and TRBJ2-4): KAGVTQTPRYLIKTRGQQVTLSCSPISGHRSVSWYQQTPGQGLQFLFEYFSETQRNKGNFPGRFSGRQFSNSRSEMNVSTLELGDSALYLCASSFSGSQNSQYFGAGTRLSVL.

The chain uses TRBV9 and TRBJ2-3; 7 nucleotides line up with TRBD2. CDR3 length: 15 amino acids. In germline, CDR1 is SGDLS, CDR2 YYNGEE. Trimming at V came to 2 bases and at J to 2 bases, leaving 5 bases not matched to a gene. CDR3 residues: CASSVVAGVTDTQYF. Here the CDR3 DNA reads TGTGCCAGCAGCGTCGTGGCGGGGGTCACAGATACGCAGTATTTT.

The V and J genes are TRBV5-6 and TRBJ1-1; perhaps TRBD1 as D (6 bases). The V gene's germline CDR1 is SGHDT and CDR2 YYEEEE. This CDR3 is 15 amino acids long. V was pared by 4 bases and J by 8 bases, with 21 bases between. CDR3 residues: CASSPLGTLRAEAFF. The CDR3 DNA follows: TGTGCCAGCAGCCCCCTCGGGACACTAAGAGCCGAAGCTTTCTTT.

This CDR3 is CASSSVPGYTF. CDR3 in DNA: TGTGCCAGCAGTTCGGTCCCGGGCTACACCTTC. The chain couples TRBV28 to TRBJ1-2; D call uncertain. CDR1 and CDR2 (germline): MDHEN, SYDVKM. There are 11 residues in the CDR3. V was cut by 4 bases and J by 8 bases, with 8 bases left in between.

J is TRBJ2-2 and V is TRBV7-2; D gene ambiguous. Trimming took off 8 bases at V and 8 bases at J, with 12 bases between the two ends. CDR1 and CDR2 from the germline V gene are SGHTA and FQGNSA. This CDR3 is built from 12 residues. CDR3 sequence: CASQQSVGELFF. DNA of the CDR3: TGTGCCAGCCAGCAGAGCGTGGGGGAGCTGTTTTTT. Full variable domain (missing parts from reference TRBV7-2 and TRBJ2-2): GAGVSQSPSNKVTEKGKDVELRCDPISGHTALYWYRQSLGQGLEFLIYFQGNSAPDKSGLPSDRFSAERTGGSVSTLTIQRTQQEDSAVYLCASQQSVGELFFGEGSRLTVL.

The chain links TRBV27 to TRBJ1-2, with D possibly matching TRBD1 (6 bases). Germline V lookup: CDR1 MNHEY, CDR2 SMNVEV (reference sequence). V lost 6 bases and J lost 2, with 13 bases in between. The CDR3 is 14 residues long. The CDR3 sequence is CASSFRGTNYGYTF. The CDR3 DNA is TGTGCCAGCAGCTTCAGGGGAACAAACTATGGCTACACCTTC.

This CDR3 reads CASGSSGNTIYF. The DNA for the CDR3 is TGTGCCAGCGGCAGCTCTGGAAACACCATATATTTT. The J gene is TRBJ1-3, the V gene TRBV2; D is ambiguous. Germline V gene lookup returns CDR1 SNHLY and CDR2 FYNNEI. Between the trimmed V and J ends, which lost 8 bases and 0 bases, there was a span of 5 bases. This CDR3 is built from 12 residues.

V usage is TRBV10-3 and J usage is TRBJ1-3; D uncertain. The CDR3 runs to 17 residues. Looked up from germline, CDR1 is ENHRY and CDR2 is SYGVKD. Trimming pared 6 bases from V and 1 base from J, leaving 19 bases between. CDR3 DNA: TGTGCCATCAGGCCCGGCGGCAGTTCAATTTCTGGAAACACCATATATTTT. Encoded protein: CAIRPGGSSISGNTIYF.

This chain uses TRBV19 with TRBJ2-7; TRBD1 might be the D (6 bases). Looked up from germline, CDR1 is LNHDA and CDR2 is SQIVND (reference sequence). The CDR3 has 15 amino acids. V was clipped by 7 bases and J by 5 bases, with 21 bases between them. CDR3 sequence: CASTPREQGTDEQYF. CDR3 coding DNA: TGTGCCAGTACCCCCCGTGAGCAGGGGACCGACGAGCAGTACTTC.

This chain uses TRBV7-9 with TRBJ1-6, with D possibly TRBD1 on 6 matching bases. Trimming removed 6 bases from V and 7 bases from J, with 13 bases in between. The CDR3 runs to 14 residues. In germline, CDR1 is SEHNR, CDR2 FQNEAQ (reference sequence). The CDR3 reads CASRETGLNSPLHF. CDR3 nucleotides: TGTGCCAGCAGGGAAACAGGGTTAAATTCACCCCTCCACTTT.

V usage is TRBV18 and J usage is TRBJ1-4; TRBD1 aligns across 7 bases. CDR1 and CDR2 (germline): KGHSH, LQKENI. The V segment lost 3 bases and the J segment 8 bases; nucleotides outside the gene matches: 6. CDR3 size: 14 residues. The CDR3 DNA sequence: TGTGCCAGCTCACCCAGACAGGGAATGGAAAAACTGTTTTTT. Its translation is CASSPRQGMEKLFF.

The V call is TRBV15, the J call TRBJ1-6; the D gene is possibly TRBD1 (5 bases). CDR1 is LNHNV and CDR2 is YYDKDF in the germline V gene (reference sequence). The ends were cut back, 4 bases at V and 7 bases at J, with 8 bases in the middle. CDR3 size: 13 residues. The CDR3 spells CATSTRQNSPLHF. The CDR3 DNA reads as TGTGCCACCAGCACCCGACAGAATTCACCCCTCCACTTT.